A selection of T cell receptor beta chains follows, all from one sample in a study of T cells after yellow fever vaccination. TCRdb re-called the 5' RACE reads through MiXCR, storing one row per CDR3 protein. This sample has 450,000 to 550,000 distinct CDR3 sequences, with approximately 21% found just once. The material sequenced was PBMCs, taken 15 days after the yellow fever booster vaccination. The receptors shown here come from a man aged 30 to 39 who received the YFV17D yellow fever vaccine. Each CDR3 is given with its conserved first and last residue. A D gene is named only where the DNA matches it firmly. Clone sizes are given selectively: once, few, many, or a class where the clone is expanded.

j_gene | v_gene | d_gene | abundance | len | CDR3nt | CDR3aa
TRBJ2-7 | TRBV20-1 | TRBD2 | . | 15 | TGCAGTGCTAGGCCGGGGGGGAGGGCCGTCTACGAGCAGTACTTC | CSARPGGRAVYEQYF
TRBJ2-2 | TRBV29-1 | . | . | 12 | TGCAGCGTTTCCGTTCCCCCCGGGGAGCTGTTTTTT | CSVSVPPGELFF
TRBJ1-1 | TRBV27 | TRBD1 | . | 15 | TGTGCCAGCAGGGCGGGACAGGGAGGGTACACTGAAGCTTTCTTT | CASRAGQGGYTEAFF
TRBJ2-2 | TRBV15 | . | . | 15 | TGTGCCACCAGCATCAGGGGTAGGGGCACCGGGGAGCTGTTTTTT | CATSIRGRGTGELFF
TRBJ2-6 | TRBV5-1 | . | . | 15 | TGCGCCAGCAGCGGAACTAGTTTTGGGGCCAACGTCCTGACTTTC | CASSGTSFGANVLTF
TRBJ2-3 | TRBV6-1 | . | . | 13 | TGTGCCAGCAGGCAGGGAGGTGTGGATACGCAGTATTTT | CASRQGGVDTQYF
TRBJ2-6 | TRBV19 | TRBD1 | many | 18 | TGTGCCAGTAGTGCCACAGGGACAGGGGGCTCTGGGGCCAACGTCCTGACTTTC | CASSATGTGGSGANVLTF
TRBJ1-5 | TRBV27 | . | few | 15 | TGTGCCAGCAGTTACGGGACGGGCTTCAATCAGCCCCAGCATTTT | CASSYGTGFNQPQHF
TRBJ2-4 | TRBV7-2 | . | . | 14 | TGTGCCAGCAGCCCGGGCGCAGGCAAAAACATTCAGTACTTC | CASSPGAGKNIQYF
TRBJ2-6 | TRBV6-2/TRBV6-3 | . | few | 13 | TGTGCCGCCCAGGGGCTCGGGGCCAACGTCCTGACTTTC | CAAQGLGANVLTF
TRBJ2-5 | TRBV7-9 | TRBD2 | . | 15 | TGTGCCAGCAGCTTACGGACTAGCGGGACGGAGACCCAGTACTTC | CASSLRTSGTETQYF
TRBJ2-3 | TRBV7-2 | . | few | 16 | TGTGCCAGCAGCTCGAGCGGAAGTAGAAGGACAGATACGCAGTATTTT | CASSSSGSRRTDTQYF
TRBJ2-1 | TRBV24-1 | TRBD2 | few | 15 | TGTGCCACCAGTGATTCAACTAGCGGGAGCAATGAGCAGTTCTTC | CATSDSTSGSNEQFF
TRBJ1-1 | TRBV29-1 | TRBD1 | . | 13 | TGCAGCGTTGCGGACAGGATAAGCAGAGAAGCTTTCTTT | CSVADRISREAFF